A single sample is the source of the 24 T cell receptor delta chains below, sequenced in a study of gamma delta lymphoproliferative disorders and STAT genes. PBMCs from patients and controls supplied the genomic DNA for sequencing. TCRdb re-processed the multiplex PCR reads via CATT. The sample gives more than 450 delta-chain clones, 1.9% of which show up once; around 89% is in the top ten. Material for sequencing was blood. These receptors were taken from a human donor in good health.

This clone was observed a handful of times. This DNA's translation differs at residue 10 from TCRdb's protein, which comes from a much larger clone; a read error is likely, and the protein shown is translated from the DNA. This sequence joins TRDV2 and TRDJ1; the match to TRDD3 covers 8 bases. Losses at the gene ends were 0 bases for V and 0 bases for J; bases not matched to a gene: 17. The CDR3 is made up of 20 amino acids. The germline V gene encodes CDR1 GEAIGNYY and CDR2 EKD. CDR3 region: CACDTGRWGRRRPYTDKLIF. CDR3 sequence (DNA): TGTGCCTGTGACACCGGACGCTGGGGGAGACGTCGCCCGTACACCGATAAACTCATCTTT.

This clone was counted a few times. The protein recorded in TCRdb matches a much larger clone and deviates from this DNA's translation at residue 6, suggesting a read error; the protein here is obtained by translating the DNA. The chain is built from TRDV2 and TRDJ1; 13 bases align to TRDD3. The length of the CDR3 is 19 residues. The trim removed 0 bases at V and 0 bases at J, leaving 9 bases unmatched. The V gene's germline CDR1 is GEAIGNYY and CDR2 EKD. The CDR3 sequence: CACDTILGDTRSNTDKLIF. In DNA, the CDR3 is TGTGCCTGTGACACCATACTGGGGGATACGCGTAGTAACACCGATAAACTCATCTTT.

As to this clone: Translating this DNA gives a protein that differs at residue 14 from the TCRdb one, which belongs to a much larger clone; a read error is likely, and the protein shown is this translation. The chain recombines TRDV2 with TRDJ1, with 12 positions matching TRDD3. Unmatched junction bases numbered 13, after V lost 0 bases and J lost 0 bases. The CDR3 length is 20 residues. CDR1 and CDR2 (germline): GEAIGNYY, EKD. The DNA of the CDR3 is TGTGCCTGTGACACCGGACGCTGGGGGATACGTCGCCCGCACACCGATAAACTCATCTTT. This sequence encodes CACDTGRWGIRRPHTDKLIF.

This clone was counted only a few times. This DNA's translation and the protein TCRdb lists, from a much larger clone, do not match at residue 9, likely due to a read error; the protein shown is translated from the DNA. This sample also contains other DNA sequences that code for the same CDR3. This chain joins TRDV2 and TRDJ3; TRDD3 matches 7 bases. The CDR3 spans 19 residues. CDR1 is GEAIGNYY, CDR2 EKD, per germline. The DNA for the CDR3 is TGTGCTTGTGACACGGCTGGGGGTGCGAGCTCCTGGGACACCCGACAGATGTTTTTC. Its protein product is CACDTAGGASSWDTRQMFF.

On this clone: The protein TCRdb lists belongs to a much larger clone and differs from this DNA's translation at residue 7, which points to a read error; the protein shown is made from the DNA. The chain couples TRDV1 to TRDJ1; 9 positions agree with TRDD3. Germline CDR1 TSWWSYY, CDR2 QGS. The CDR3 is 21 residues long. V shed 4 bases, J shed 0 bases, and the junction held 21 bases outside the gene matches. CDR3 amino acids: CALGAPFLETGGTGYTDKLIF. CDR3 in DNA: TGTGCTCTTGGGGCCCCCTTCCTTGAAACTGGGGGAACAGGGTACACCGATAAACTCATCTTT.

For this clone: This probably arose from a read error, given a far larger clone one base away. The CDR3 loop is CALGGTGKGLVSGLRSWGTPPTDKLIF. The CDR3, as DNA: TGTGCTCTTGGGGGGACCGGGAAGGGGTTGGTGAGTGGCCTGAGGAGTTGGGGGACTCCGCCCACCGATAAACTCATCTTT. The chain is built from TRDV1 and TRDJ1; 7 positions agree with TRDD3. This CDR3 region has 27 residues. Germline V gene data show CDR1 as TSWWSYY and CDR2 as QGS. With V trimmed by 4 bases and J by 1 base, 42 bases remained unmatched.

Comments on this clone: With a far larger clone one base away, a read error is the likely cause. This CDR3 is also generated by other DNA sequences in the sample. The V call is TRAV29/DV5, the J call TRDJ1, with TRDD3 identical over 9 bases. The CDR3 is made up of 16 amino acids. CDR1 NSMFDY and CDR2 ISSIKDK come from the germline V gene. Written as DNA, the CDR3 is TGTGCGGCGACGGGCTGGGGGATTTCGGTACTATATAAACTCATCTTT. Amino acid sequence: CAATGWGISVLYKLIF.

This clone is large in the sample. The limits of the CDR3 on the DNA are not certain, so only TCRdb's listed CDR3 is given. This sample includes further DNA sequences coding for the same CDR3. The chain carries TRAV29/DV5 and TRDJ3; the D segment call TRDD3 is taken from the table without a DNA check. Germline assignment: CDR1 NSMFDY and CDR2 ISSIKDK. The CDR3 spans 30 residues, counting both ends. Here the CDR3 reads CSVLLCSKSRSCLELNGGPRSSWDTRQMFF.

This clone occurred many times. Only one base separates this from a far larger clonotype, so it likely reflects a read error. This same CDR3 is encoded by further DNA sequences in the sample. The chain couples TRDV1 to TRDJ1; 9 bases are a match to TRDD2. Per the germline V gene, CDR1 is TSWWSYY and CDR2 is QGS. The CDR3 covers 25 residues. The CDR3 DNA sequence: TGCGCTCTTGGGGACCTCCCTCACCTTCCTACGGGGACTCGCCTGGGCTTCAAGTACACCGATAAACTCATCTTT. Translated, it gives CALGDLPHLPTGTRLGFKYTDKLIF.

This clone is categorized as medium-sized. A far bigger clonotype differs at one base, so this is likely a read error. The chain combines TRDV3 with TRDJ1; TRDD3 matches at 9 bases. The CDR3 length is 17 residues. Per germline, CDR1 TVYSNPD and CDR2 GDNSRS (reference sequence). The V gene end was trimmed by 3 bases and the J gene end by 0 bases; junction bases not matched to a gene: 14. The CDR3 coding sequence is TGTGCCTTCCGCTCAGGCTACTGGGGGACTCACACCGATAAACTCATCTTT. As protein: CAFRSGYWGTHTDKLIF.

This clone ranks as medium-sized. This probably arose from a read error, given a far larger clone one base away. DNA of the CDR3: TGTGCCTTCCACTCAGGCTACTGGGGGACTCGCACCGATAAACTCATCTTT. As protein: CAFHSGYWGTRTDKLIF. The chain is built from TRDV3 and TRDJ1, with 9 nucleotides matching TRDD3. Germline CDR1 is TVYSNPD and CDR2 is GDNSRS (reference sequence). This CDR3 is built from 17 residues. The trim removed 3 bases at V and 1 base at J, leaving 15 bases unmatched.

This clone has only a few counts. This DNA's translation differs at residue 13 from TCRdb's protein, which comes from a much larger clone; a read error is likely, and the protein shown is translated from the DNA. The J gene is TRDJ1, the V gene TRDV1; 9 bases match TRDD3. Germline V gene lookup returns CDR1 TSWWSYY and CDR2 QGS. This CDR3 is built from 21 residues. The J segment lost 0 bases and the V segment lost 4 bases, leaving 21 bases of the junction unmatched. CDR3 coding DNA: TGTGCTCTTGGGGCCCCCCTCCTTGAAACTGGGGGAGCAGGGTACACCGATAAACTCATCTTT. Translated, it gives CALGAPLLETGGAGYTDKLIF.

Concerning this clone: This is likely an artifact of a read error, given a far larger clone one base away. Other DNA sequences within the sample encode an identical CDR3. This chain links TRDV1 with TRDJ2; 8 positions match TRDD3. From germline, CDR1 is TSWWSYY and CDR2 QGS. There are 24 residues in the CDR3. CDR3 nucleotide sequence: TGTGCCCTTGGGGAACTTACCCGCTCCCCTACTTACTGGGGGTTGACACCCTTGACAGCACAACTCTTCTTT. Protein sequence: CALGELTRSPTYWGLTPLTAQLFF.

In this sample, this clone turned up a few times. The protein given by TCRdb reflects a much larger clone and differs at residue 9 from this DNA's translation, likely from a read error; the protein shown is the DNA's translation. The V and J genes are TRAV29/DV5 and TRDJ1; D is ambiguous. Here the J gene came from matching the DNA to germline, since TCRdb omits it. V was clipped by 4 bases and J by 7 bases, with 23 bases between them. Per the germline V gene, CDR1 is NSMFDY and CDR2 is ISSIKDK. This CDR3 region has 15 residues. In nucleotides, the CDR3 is TGTGCAGCAGTTACCTCTACCCCCCAGCACGCTAAACTCATCTTT. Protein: CAAVTSTPQHAKLIF.

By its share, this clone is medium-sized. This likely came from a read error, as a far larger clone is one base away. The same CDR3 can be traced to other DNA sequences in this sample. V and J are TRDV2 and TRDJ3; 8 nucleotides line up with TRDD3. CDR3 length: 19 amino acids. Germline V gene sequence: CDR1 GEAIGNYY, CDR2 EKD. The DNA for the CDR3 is TGTGCCTGTGACACCGGATACTGGGGGGGCTCCTGGGACACCCGACAGATGTTCTTC. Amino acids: CACDTGYWGGSWDTRQMFF.

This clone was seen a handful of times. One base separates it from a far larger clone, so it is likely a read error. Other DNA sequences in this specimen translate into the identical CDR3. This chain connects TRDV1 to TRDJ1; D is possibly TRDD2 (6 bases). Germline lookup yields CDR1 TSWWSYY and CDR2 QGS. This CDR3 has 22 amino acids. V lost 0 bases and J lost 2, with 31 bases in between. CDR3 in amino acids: CALGELALFLRPGVHGTDKLIF. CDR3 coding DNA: TGTGCTCTTGGGGAACTCGCCCTCTTCCTCCGGCCGGGGGTTCATGGTACCGATAAACTCATCTTT.

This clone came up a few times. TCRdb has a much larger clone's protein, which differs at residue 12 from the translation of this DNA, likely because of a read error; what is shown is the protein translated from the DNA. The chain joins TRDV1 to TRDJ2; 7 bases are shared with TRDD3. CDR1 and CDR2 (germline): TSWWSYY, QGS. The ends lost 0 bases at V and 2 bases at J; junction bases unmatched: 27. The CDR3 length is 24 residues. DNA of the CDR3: TGTGCTCTTGGGGAACTTACCCGCTCCCCTACTTGCTGGGGGTTGACACCCTTGACAGCACAACTCTTCTTT. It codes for CALGELTRSPTCWGLTPLTAQLFF.

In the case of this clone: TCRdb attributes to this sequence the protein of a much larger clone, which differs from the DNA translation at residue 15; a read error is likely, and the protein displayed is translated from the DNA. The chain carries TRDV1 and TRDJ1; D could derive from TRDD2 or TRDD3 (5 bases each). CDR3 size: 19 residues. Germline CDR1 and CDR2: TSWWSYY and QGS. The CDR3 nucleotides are TGTGCTCTTGGGGAACTAACCTACGGCCCGATACAATACACCAATAAACTCATCTTT. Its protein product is CALGELTYGPIQYTNKLIF.

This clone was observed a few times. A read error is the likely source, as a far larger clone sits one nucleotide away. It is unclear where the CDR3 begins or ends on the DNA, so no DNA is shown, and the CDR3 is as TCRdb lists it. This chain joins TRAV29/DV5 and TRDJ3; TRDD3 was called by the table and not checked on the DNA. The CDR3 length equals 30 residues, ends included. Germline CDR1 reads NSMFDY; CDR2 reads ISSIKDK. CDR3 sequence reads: CSVLLCSKSKSCLELNGGPRSSWDTRQMFF.

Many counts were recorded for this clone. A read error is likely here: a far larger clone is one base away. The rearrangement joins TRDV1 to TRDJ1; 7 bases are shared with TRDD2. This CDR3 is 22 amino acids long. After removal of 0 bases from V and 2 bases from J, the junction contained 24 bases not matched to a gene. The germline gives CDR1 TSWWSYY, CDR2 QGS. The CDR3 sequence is CALGELAPFLRPGVHGTDKLIF. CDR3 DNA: TGTGCTCTTGGGGAACTCGCTCCCTTCCTCCGGCCGGGGGTTCATGGTACCGATAAACTCATCTTT.

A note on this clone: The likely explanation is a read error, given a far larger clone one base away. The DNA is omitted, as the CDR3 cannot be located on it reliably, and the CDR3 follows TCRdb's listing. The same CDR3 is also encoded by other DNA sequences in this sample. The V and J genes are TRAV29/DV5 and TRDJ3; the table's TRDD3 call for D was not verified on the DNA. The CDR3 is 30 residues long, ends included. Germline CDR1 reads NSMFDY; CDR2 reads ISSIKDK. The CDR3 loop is CSVLLCSKSRSCLELNGGPRSSWDTRQMFF.

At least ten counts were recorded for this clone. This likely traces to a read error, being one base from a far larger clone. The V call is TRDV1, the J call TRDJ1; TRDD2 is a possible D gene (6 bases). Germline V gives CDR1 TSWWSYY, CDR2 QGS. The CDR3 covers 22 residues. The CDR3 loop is CALGELALFLRPGVHGTDKPIF. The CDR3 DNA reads TGTGCTCTTGGGGAACTCGCTCTCTTCCTCCGGCCGGGGGTTCATGGTACCGATAAACCCATCTTT.

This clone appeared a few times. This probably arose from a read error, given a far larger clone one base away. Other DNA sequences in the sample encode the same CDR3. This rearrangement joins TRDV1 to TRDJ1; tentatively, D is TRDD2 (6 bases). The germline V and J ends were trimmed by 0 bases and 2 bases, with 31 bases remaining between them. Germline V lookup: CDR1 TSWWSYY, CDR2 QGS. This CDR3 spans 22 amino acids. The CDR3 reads CALGELALFLRPGVHGTDKLIF. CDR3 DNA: TGTGCTCTTGGGGAACTCGCTCTCTTCCTCCGGCCGGGGGTTCACGGTACCGATAAACTCATCTTT.

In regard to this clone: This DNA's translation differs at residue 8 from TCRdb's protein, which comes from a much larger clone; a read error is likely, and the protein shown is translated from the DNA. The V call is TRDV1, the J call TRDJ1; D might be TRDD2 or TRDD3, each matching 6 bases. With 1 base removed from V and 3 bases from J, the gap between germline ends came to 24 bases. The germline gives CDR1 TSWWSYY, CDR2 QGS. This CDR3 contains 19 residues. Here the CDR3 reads CALGEQWDSYRYAADKLIF. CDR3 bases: TGTGCTCTTGGGGAACAGTGGGATTCCTATCGATACGCCGCCGATAAACTCATCTTT.